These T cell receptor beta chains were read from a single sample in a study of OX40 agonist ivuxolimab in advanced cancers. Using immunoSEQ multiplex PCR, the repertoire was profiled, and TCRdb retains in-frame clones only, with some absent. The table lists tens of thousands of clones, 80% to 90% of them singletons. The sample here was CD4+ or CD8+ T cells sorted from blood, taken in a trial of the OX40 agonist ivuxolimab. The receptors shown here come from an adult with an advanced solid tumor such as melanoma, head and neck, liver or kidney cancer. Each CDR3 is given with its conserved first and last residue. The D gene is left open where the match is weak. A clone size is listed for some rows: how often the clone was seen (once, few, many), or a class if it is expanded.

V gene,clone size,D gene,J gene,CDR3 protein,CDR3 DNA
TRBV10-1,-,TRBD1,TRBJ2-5,CASSEPRDREETQYF,TGCGCCAGCAGTGAGCCCCGGGACAGGGAGGAGACCCAGTACTTC
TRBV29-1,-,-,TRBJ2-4,CSVYLRGKNIQYF,TGCAGCGTTTACCTCAGGGGCAAAAACATTCAGTACTTC
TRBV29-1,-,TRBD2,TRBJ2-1,CSATDSGGIIYNEQFF,TGCAGCGCCACAGATAGCGGGGGAATTATCTACAATGAGCAGTTCTTC
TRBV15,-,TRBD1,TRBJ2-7,CATSRDRGPYEQYF,TGTGCCACCAGCAGGGACAGGGGGCCCTACGAGCAGTACTTC
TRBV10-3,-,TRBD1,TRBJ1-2,CAISEGDSYGYTF,TGTGCCATCAGTGAGGGGGACAGCTATGGCTACACCTTC
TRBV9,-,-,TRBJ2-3,CASSVGGSGDPRDTQYF,TGTGCCAGCAGCGTAGGAGGTAGCGGTGACCCTCGAGATACGCAGTATTTT
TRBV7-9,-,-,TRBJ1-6,CASSLGTDSPLHF,TGTGCCAGCAGCTTAGGTACAGATTCACCCCTCCACTTT
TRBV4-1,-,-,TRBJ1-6,CASSQGRGNNSPLHF,TGCGCCAGCAGCCAAGGCAGGGGAAACAATTCACCCCTCCACTTT
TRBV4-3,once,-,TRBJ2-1,CASSHRAGEQFF,TGCGCCAGCAGCCACAGGGCTGGCGAGCAGTTCTTC
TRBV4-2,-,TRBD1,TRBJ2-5,CASSQDPIGITGTGAQETQYF,TGTGCCAGCAGCCAAGATCCAATAGGGATAACCGGGACAGGGGCCCAAGAGACCCAGTACTTC
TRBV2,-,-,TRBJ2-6,CASSGAGAGSGANVLTF,TGTGCCAGCAGTGGGGCAGGGGCGGGCTCTGGGGCCAACGTCCTGACTTTC